This TCR beta chain was retrieved from a study of identical twins. TCRdb re-called the 5' RACE reads with MiXCR, one entry per CDR3 protein. The sample holds about 240,000 distinct CDR3 sequences, about an eighth seen once. This clonotype has just a few counts. The CDR3 has 15 amino acids. V lost 0 bases and J lost 6; bases outside the gene matches: 5. Germline V gene data show CDR1 as SGHKS and CDR2 as YYEKEE (reference sequence). The data were also submitted as part of a second study, on yellow fever vaccine responses in identical twins.

The J gene is TRBJ2-7, the V gene TRBV5-5; 11 nucleotides agree with TRBD1. Material: memory (CD45RO+) T cells sorted from blood. The clonotype comes from a woman aged 18-29 years in good health. In DNA, the CDR3 is TGTGCCAGCAGCTTGGCAGGACAGGGGGCGGCCGAGCAGTACTTC. This translates into CASSLAGQGAAEQYF. Drawing the rest from reference TRBV5-5 and TRBJ2-7, the complete variable domain is DAGVTQSPTHLIKTRGQQVTLRCSPISGHKSVSWYQQVLGQGPQFIFQYYEKEERGRGNFPDRFSARQFPNYSSELNVNALLLGDSALYLCASSLAGQGAAEQYFGPGTRLTVT.